This TCR beta chain appears in the sequencing data of a study of cytomegalovirus exposure and HLA in healthy donors. Study context: As released early, the data held roughly 85 million unique TCRs from HLA-typed donors. Study-wide findings and caveats: Rare TCR sequences predominated, though certain public TCRs were found in many donors. Most of the TCR beta V segments (in an earlier analysis) were productive either about 90% or about 30% of the time. According to a later analysis, donors in an Asian-associated ancestry cluster reportedly had fewer N-insertions than the roughly 670-donor mean.

This PCR relied on a set of 60 Vbeta primers and 13 Jbeta primers. The assay was immunoSEQ multiplex PCR, and TCRdb's table has in-frame clones only and misses some. The sample shows fewer than 250,000 clones, roughly four fifths of them seen only once. This clone was seen only a few times. Its antigen is still unknown. Per the germline V gene, CDR1 is SNHLY and CDR2 is FYNNEI. The CDR3 extends over 13 amino acids. Trimming pared 7 bases from V and 6 bases from J, leaving 12 bases between. Input material: PBMCs. This chain joins TRBV2 and TRBJ1-4; tentatively, D is TRBD1 (6 bases). This sequence originates from a woman in her forties or fifties in good health and CMV-seropositive. The CDR3 DNA follows: TGTGCCAGCAATTACAGGGCTGATGAAAAACTGTTTTTT. Amino acids: CASNYRADEKLFF. Drawing the rest from reference TRBV2 and TRBJ1-4, the complete variable domain is EPEVTQTPSHQVTQMGQEVILRCVPISNHLYFYWYRQILGQKVEFLVSFYNNEISEKSEIFDDQFSVERPDGSNFTLKIRSTKLEDSAMYFCASNYRADEKLFFGSGTQLSVL.